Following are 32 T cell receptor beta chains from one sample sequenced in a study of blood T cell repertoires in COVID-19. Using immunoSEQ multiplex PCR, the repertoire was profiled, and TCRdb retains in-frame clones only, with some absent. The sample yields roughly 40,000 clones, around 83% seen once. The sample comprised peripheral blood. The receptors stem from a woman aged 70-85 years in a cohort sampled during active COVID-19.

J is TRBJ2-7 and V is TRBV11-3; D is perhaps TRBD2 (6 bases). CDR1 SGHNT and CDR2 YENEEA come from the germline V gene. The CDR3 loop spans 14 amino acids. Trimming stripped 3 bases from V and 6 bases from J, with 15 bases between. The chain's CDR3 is CASSLDYTLGEQYF. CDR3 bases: TGTGCCAGCAGCTTGGACTACACCCTCGGCGAGCAGTACTTC.

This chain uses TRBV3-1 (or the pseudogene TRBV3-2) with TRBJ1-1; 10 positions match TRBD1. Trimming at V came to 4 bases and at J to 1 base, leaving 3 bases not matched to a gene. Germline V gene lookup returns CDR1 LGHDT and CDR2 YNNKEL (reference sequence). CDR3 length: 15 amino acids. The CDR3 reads CASSRRTGGNTEAFF. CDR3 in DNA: TGTGCCAGCAGCCGACGGACAGGGGGGAACACTGAAGCTTTCTTT.

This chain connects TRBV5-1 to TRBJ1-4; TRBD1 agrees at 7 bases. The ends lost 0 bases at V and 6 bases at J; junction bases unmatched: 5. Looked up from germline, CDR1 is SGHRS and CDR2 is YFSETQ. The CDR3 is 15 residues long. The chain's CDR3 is CASSLAEGADEKLFF. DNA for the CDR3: TGCGCCAGCAGCTTGGCCGAGGGGGCCGATGAAAAACTGTTTTTT.

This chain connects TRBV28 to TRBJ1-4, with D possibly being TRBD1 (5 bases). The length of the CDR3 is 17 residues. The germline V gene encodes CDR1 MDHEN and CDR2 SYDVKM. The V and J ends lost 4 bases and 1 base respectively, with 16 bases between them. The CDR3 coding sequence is TGTGCCAGCAGTTCACAGGTTCTGCTCGTAACTAATGAAAAACTGTTTTTT. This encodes CASSSQVLLVTNEKLFF.

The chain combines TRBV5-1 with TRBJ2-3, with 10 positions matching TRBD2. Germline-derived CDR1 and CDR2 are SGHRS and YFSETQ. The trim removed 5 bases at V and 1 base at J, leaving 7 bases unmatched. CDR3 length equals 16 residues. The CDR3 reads CASSHEAGGRTDTQYF. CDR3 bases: TGCGCCAGCAGTCACGAAGCGGGAGGGCGCACAGATACGCAGTATTTT.

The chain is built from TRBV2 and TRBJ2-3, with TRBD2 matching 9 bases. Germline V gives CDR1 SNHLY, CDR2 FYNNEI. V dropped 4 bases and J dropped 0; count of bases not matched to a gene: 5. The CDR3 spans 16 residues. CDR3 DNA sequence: TGTGCCAGCAGTGCAGGTCTAGCGGGGAGCACAGATACGCAGTATTTT. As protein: CASSAGLAGSTDTQYF.

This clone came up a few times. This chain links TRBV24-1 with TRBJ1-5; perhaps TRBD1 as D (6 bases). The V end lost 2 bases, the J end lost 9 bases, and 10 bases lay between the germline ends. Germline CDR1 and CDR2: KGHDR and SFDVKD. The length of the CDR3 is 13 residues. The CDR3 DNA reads TGTGCCACCAGTGATTCAGGGGCAAGGCCCCAGCATTTT. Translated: CATSDSGARPQHF.

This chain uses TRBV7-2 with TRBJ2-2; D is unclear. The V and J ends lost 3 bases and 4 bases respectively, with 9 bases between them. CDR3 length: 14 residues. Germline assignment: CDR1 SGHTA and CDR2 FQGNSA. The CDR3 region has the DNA TGTGCCAGCAGCTTTCAGGTGTTCACCGGGGAGCTGTTTTTT. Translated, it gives CASSFQVFTGELFF.

In DNA, the CDR3 is TGCGCCAGCAGCCAAGAGACAGGGAGGCATAATAATTCACCCCTCCACTTT. Translating gives CASSQETGRHNNSPLHF. The chain is built from TRBV4-3 and TRBJ1-6, with TRBD1 matching 7 bases. Germline trimming cut 0 bases from V and 5 bases from J; bases unmatched to any gene: 7. This CDR3 region has 17 residues. Germline V CDR1 and CDR2: LGHNA, YSLEER.

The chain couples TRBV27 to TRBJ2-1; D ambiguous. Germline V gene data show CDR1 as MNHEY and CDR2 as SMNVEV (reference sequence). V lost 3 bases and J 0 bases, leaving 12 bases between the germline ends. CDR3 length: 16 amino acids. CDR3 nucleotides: TGTGCCAGCAGTTTGTCGGTACTTAGCTCCTACAATGAGCAGTTCTTC. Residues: CASSLSVLSSYNEQFF.

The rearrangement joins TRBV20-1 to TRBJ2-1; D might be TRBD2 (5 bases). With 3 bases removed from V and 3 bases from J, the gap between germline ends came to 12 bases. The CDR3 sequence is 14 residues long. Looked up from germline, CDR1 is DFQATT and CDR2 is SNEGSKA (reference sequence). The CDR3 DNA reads TGCAGTGCTAGTAGGCTAGAGGGCTACAATGAGCAGTTCTTC. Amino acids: CSASRLEGYNEQFF.

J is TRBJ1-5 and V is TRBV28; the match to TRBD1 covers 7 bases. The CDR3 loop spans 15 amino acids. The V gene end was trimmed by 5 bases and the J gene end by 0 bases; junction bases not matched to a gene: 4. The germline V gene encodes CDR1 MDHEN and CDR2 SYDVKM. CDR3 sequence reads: CASSPQGVSNQPQHF. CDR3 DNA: TGTGCCAGCAGTCCTCAGGGGGTTAGCAATCAGCCCCAGCATTTT.

CDR3 sequence (DNA): TGTGCCAGTAGTATGACCGGACAGGGGACTATCGTTGGGGCCAACGTCCTGACTTTC. Amino acids: CASSMTGQGTIVGANVLTF. J is TRBJ2-6 and V is TRBV19; 9 bases map to TRBD1. CDR3 length: 19 residues. Germline CDR1 is LNHDA and CDR2 is SQIVND (reference sequence). Losses at the gene ends were 3 bases for V and 3 bases for J; bases not matched to a gene: 12.

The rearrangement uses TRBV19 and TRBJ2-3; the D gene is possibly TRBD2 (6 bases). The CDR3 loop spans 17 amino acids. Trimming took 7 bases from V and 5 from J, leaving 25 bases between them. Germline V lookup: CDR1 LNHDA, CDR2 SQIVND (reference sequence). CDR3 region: CASTPWSSGLEVDTQYF. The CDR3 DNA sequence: TGTGCCAGTACCCCCTGGTCCAGCGGGCTCGAGGTAGATACGCAGTATTTT.

Here the CDR3 reads CASSHQNLNTEAFF. CDR3 DNA sequence: TGTGCCAGCAGCCATCAAAATTTGAACACTGAAGCTTTCTTT. The chain is built from TRBV5-6 and TRBJ1-1; D remains unclear. Germline CDR1 reads SGHDT; CDR2 reads YYEEEE. This CDR3 is 14 amino acids long. The V and J ends lost 4 bases and 0 bases respectively, with 10 bases between them.

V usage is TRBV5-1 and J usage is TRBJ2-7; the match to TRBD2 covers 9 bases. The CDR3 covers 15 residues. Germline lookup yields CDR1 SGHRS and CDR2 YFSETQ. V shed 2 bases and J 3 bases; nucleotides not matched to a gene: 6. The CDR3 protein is CASSLQAGGLYEQYF. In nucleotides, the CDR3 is TGCGCCAGCAGCTTACAAGCGGGAGGTCTCTACGAGCAGTACTTC.

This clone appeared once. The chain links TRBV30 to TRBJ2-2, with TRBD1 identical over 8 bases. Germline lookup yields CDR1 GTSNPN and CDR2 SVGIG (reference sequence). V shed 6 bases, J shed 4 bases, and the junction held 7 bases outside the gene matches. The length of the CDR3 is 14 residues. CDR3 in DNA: TGTGCCTGCCCCGACAGGGGTAGCACCGGGGAGCTGTTTTTT. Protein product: CACPDRGSTGELFF.

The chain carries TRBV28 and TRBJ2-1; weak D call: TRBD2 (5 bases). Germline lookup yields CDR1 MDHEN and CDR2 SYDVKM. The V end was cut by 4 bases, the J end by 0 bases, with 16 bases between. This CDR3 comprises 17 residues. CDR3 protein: CASSSLPSSSSYNEQFF. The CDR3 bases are TGTGCCAGCAGTTCCCTGCCTAGCTCCAGCTCCTACAATGAGCAGTTCTTC.

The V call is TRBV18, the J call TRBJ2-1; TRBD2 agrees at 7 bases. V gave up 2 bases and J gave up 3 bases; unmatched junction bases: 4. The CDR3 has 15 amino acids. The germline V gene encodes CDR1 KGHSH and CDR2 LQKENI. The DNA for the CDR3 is TGTGCCAGCTCACCAATCAGCGGGGACTACAATGAGCAGTTCTTC. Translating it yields CASSPISGDYNEQFF.

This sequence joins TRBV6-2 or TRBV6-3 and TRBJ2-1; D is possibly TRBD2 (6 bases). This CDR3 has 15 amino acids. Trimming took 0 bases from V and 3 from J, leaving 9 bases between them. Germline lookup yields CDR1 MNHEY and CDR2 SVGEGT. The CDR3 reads CASSYSGRSYNEQFF. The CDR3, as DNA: TGTGCCAGCAGTTACTCGGGGAGGAGCTACAATGAGCAGTTCTTC.

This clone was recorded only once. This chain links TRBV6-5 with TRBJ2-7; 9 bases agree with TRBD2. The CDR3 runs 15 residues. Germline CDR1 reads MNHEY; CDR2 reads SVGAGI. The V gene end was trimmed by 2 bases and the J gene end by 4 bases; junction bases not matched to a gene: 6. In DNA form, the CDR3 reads TGTGCCAGCAGTTACGGGGCGGGAGGGGCGTACGAGCAGTACTTC. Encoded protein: CASSYGAGGAYEQYF.

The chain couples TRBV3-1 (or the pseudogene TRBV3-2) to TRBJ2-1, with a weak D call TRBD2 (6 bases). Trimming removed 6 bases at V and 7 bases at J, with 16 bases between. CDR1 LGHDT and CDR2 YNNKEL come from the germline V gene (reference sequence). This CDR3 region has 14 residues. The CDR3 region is CASRMGLGGNEQFF. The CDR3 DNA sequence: TGTGCCAGCAGGATGGGTCTGGGGGGAAATGAGCAGTTCTTC.

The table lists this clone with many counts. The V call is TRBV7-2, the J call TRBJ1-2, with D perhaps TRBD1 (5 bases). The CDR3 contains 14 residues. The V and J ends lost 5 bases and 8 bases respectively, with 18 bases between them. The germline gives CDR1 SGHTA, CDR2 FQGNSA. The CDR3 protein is CASSPRDYPLGYTF. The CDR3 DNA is TGTGCCAGCAGCCCGAGGGACTACCCCTTAGGCTACACCTTC. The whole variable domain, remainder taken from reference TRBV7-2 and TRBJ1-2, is GAGVSQSPSNKVTEKGKDVELRCDPISGHTALYWYRQSLGQGLEFLIYFQGNSAPDKSGLPSDRFSAERTGGSVSTLTIQRTQQEDSAVYLCASSPRDYPLGYTFGSGTRLTVV.

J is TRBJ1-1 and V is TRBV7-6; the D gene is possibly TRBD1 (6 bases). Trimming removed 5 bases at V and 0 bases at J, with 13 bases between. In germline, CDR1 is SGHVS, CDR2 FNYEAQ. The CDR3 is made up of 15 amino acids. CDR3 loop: CASSPQQGMNTEAFF. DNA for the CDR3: TGTGCCAGCAGCCCTCAGCAGGGGATGAACACTGAAGCTTTCTTT.

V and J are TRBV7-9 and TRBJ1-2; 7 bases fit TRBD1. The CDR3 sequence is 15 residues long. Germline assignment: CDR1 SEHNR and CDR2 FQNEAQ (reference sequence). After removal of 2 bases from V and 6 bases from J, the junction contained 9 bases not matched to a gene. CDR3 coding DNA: TGTGCCAGCAGCTTACCACAGGGGCGCCGAGATGGCTACACCTTC. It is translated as CASSLPQGRRDGYTF.

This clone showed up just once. CDR3 nucleotide sequence: TGTGCCAGCAGCCTTGGACAGAACCCGATCTACGAGCAGTACTTC. This translates into CASSLGQNPIYEQYF. J is TRBJ2-7 and V is TRBV6-2 or TRBV6-3; maybe TRBD1 (6 bases). Trimming took 6 bases from V and 3 from J, leaving 18 bases between them. The CDR3 covers 15 residues. Germline V CDR1 and CDR2: MNHEY, SVGEGT.

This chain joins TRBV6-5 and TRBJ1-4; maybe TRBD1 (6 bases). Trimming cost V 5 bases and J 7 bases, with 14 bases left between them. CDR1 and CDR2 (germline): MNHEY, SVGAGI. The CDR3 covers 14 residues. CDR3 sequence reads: CASSQGRLSEKLFF. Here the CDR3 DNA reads TGTGCCAGCAGTCAGGGGCGCCTGTCTGAAAAACTGTTTTTT.

The CDR3: CASRRQGEANTIYF. The CDR3 DNA is TGTGCCAGCAGAAGACAGGGCGAAGCAAACACCATATATTTT. The gene calls are TRBV6-5 and TRBJ1-3; 7 nucleotides align to TRBD1. V trimming: 6 bases; J trimming: 6 bases; junction bases outside the gene matches: 8. Germline V lookup: CDR1 MNHEY, CDR2 SVGAGI. The CDR3 has 14 residues.

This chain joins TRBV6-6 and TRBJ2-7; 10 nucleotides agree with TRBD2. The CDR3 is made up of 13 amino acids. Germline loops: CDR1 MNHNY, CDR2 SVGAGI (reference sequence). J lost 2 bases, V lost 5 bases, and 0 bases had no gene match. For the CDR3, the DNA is TGTGCCAGCAGTGGACTAGCGGCCTACGAGCAGTACTTC. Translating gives CASSGLAAYEQYF.

The DNA of the CDR3 is TGTGCCAGCAGCCCCTTCACTATTTACCAAGAGACCCAGTACTTC. This sequence encodes CASSPFTIYQETQYF. The chain links TRBV11-2 to TRBJ2-5, with no clear D. Trimming cost V 5 bases and J 0 bases, with 13 bases left between them. The germline V gene has CDR1 SGHAT and CDR2 FQNNGV. This CDR3 spans 15 amino acids.

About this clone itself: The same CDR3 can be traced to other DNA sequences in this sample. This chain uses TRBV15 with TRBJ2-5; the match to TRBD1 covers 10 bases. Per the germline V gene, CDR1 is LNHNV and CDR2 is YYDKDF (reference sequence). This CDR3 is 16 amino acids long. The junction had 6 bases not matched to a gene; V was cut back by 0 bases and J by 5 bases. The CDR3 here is CATSRDRGQGRETQYF. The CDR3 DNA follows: TGTGCCACCAGCAGAGATAGGGGACAGGGGAGGGAGACCCAGTACTTC.

CDR3 loop: CASSWDRGPYEQYF. For the CDR3, the DNA is TGCGCCAGCAGCTGGGACAGGGGCCCCTACGAGCAGTACTTC. V is TRBV5-1 and J is TRBJ2-7; TRBD1 agrees at 10 bases. Unmatched junction bases numbered 2, after V lost 3 bases and J lost 2 bases. This CDR3 has 14 amino acids. From germline, CDR1 is SGHRS and CDR2 YFSETQ.